This T cell receptor (beta chain) was observed in a study of T cell responses to AZD1222 COVID-19 vaccine. Study findings and constraints: There were vaccine-associated CD4 TCRs across spike, dominant at 160-218 and 743-854. After the peak T cell response, and only then, were repertoires sampled. It should be noted that donors were predominantly white British and more often female, and clonal diversity was possibly underestimated. Nearly half of the spike-specific TCRs reportedly recognize variant regions that carry no mutations.

Germline V lookup: CDR1 SGHNT, CDR2 YYREEE (reference sequence). The CDR3 extends over 15 amino acids. The ends lost 0 bases at V and 5 bases at J; junction bases unmatched: 5. To note about this clone: What it recognizes is unknown.

The protocol was immunoSEQ multiplex PCR, while the TCRdb copy is restricted to in-frame clones and leaves out a portion. Of more than 95,000 clones in the sample, 85% to 90% were seen once. This clonotype was obtained from an adult in good health. Source: peripheral blood, taken on day 0 of AZD1222 vaccination. V and J are TRBV5-4 and TRBJ1-5, with 7 nucleotides matching TRBD1. The DNA of the CDR3 is TGTGCCAGCAGCTTGGGTCCAGGGGGGGATCAGCCCCAGCATTTT. It encodes CASSLGPGGDQPQHF.